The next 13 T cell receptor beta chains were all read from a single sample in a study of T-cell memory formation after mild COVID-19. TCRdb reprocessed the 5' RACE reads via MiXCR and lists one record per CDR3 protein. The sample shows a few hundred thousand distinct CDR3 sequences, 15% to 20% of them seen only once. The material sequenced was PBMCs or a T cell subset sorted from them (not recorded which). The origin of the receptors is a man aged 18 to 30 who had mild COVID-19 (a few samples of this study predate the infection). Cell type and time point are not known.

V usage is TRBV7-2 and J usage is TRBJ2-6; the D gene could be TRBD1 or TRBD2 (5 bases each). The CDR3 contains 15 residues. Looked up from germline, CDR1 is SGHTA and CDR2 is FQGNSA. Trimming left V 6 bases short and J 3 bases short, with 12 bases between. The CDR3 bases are TGTGCCAGCAGACGGGGCAAGGATGGGGCCAACGTCCTGACTTTC. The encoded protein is CASRRGKDGANVLTF.

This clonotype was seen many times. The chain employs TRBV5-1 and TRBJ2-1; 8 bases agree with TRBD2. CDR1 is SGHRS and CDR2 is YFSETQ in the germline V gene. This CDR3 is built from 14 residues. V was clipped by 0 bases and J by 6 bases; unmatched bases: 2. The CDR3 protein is CASSLGGGSNEQFF. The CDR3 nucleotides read TGCGCCAGCAGCTTGGGCGGGGGGTCCAATGAGCAGTTCTTC.

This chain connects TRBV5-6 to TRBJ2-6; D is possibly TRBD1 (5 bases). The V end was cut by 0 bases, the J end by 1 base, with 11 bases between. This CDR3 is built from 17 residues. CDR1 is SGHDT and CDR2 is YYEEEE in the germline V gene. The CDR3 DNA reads TGTGCCAGCAGCTTGGATCTGACAGCTTCTGGGGCCAACGTCCTGACTTTC. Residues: CASSLDLTASGANVLTF.

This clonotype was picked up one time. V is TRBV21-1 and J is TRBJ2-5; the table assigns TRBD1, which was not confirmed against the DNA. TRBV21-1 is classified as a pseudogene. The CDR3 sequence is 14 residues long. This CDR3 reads CASSKTGGQETQYF. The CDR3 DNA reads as TGTGCCAGCAGCAAGACGGGGGGGCAAGAGACCCAGTACTTC.

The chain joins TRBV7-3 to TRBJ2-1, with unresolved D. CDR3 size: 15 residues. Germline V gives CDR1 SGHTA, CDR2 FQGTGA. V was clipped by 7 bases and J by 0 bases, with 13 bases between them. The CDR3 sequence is CASTVGISSYNEQFF. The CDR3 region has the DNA TGTGCCAGCACCGTGGGGATATCCTCCTACAATGAGCAGTTCTTC. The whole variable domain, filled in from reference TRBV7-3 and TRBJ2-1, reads GAGVSQTPSNKVTEKGKYVELRCDPISGHTALYWYRQSLGQGPEFLIYFQGTGAADDSGLPNDRFFAVRPEGSVSTLKIQRTERGDSAVYLCASTVGISSYNEQFFGPGTRLTVL.

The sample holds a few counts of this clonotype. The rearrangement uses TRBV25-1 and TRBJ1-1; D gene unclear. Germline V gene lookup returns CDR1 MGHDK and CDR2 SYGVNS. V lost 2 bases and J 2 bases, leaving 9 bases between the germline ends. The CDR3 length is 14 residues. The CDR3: CASSESMVNTEAFF. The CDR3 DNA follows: TGTGCCAGCAGTGAAAGTATGGTTAACACTGAAGCTTTCTTT.

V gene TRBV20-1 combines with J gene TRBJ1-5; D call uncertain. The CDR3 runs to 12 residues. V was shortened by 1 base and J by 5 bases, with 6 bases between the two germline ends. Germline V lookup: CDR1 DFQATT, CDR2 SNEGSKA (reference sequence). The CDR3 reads CSARAGDQPQHF. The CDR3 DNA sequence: TGCAGTGCTAGAGCTGGGGATCAGCCCCAGCATTTT.

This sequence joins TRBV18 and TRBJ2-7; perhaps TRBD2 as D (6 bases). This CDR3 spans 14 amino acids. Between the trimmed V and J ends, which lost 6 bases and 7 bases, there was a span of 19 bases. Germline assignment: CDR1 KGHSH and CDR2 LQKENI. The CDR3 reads CASSPPGGAREQYF. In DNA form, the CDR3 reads TGTGCCAGCTCCCCCCCGGGCGGGGCAAGGGAGCAGTACTTC.

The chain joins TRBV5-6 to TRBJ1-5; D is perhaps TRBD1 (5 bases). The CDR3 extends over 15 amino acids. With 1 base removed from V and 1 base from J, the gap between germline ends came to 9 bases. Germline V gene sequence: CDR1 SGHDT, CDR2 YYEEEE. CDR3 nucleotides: TGTGCCAGCAGCTTGTTACCAGGGAGCAATCAGCCCCAGCATTTT. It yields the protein CASSLLPGSNQPQHF.

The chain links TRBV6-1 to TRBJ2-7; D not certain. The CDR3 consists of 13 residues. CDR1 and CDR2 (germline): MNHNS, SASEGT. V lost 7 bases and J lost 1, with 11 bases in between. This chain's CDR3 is CASMGIRSYEQYV. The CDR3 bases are TGTGCCAGCATGGGGATACGTTCCTACGAGCAGTACGTC.

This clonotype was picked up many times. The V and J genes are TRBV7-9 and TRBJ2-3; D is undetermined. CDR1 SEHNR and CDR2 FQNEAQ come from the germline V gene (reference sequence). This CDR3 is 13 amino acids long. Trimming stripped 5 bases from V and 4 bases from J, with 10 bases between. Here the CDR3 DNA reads TGTGCCAGCAGCCTAGAGTGGGCAGATACGCAGTATTTT. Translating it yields CASSLEWADTQYF.

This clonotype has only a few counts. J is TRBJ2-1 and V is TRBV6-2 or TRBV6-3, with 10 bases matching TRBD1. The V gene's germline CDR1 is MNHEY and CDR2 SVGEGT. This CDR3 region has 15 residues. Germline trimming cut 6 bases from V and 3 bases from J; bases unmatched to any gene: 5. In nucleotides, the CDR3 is TGTGCCAGCAGGCCGCGGGACAGGGGCTACAATGAGCAGTTCTTC. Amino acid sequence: CASRPRDRGYNEQFF.

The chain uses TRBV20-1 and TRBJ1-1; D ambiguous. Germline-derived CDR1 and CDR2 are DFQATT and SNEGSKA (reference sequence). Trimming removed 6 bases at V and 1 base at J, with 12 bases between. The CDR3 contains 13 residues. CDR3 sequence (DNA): TGCAGTGCCCACCTGGAGACGAACACTGAAGCTTTCTTT. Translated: CSAHLETNTEAFF.